The present entry profiles one T cell receptor beta chain with its context. Using immunoSEQ multiplex PCR, the repertoire was profiled, and TCRdb retains in-frame clones only, with some absent. Here the sample spans around 97,000 clones, around 94% being singletons. The source of the sample is a study of T cell changes during pregnancy in multiple sclerosis. This CDR3 is 15 amino acids long. Trimming removed 1 base from V and 0 bases from J, with 9 bases in between. Germline V lookup: CDR1 SEHNR, CDR2 FQNEAQ (reference sequence). The sequence came from a female donor with multiple sclerosis, enrolled in a pregnancy study. This sequence joins TRBV7-9 and TRBJ1-1; the D gene is possibly TRBD1 (5 bases). Source: peripheral blood, taken after pregnancy. CDR3 nucleotide sequence: TGTGCCAGCAGCTTAGGGGCAGGGCTGAACACTGAAGCTTTCTTT. Protein sequence: CASSLGAGLNTEAFF.